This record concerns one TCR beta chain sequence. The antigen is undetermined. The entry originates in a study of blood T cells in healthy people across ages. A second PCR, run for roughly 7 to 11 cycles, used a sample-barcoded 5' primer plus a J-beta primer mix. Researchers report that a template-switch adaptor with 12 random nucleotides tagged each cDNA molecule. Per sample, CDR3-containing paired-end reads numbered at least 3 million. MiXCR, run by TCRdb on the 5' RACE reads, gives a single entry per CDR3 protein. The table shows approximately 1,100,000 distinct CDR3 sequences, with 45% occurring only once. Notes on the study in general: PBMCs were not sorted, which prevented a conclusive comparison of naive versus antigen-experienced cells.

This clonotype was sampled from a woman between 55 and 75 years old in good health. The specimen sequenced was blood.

CDR3 DNA sequence: TGTGCCAGCAGCCGGCTGTGGGGGGGCACTGAAGCTTTCTTT. Its translation is CASSRLWGGTEAFF. The V and J genes are TRBV3-1 and TRBJ1-1; the D gene is possibly TRBD1 (5 bases). Looked up from germline, CDR1 is LGHDT and CDR2 is YNNKEL (reference sequence). This CDR3 has 14 residues. V lost 4 bases to trimming and J lost 4 bases, with 13 bases between them.